The 5 T cell receptor beta chains in this list originate from one sample, sequenced in a study of blood T cell repertoires in COVID-19. TCRdb's table, derived via immunoSEQ multiplex PCR, lists solely in-frame clones and lacks some. The sample has around 190,000 clones; around 76% are singletons. Sample: peripheral blood. Receptor source: a woman aged 45-60 years with active or convalescent COVID-19.

The count of this clone is one. This chain joins TRBV5-1 and TRBJ2-2; perhaps TRBD1 as D (6 bases). The V end lost 7 bases, the J end lost 0 bases, and 10 bases lay between the germline ends. The CDR3 is 14 residues long. The germline CDR1 and CDR2 sequences are SGHRS and YFSETQ. The CDR3 bases are TGCGCCAGCCGACAGGAGACGAACACCGGGGAGCTGTTTTTT. Its protein is CASRQETNTGELFF.

V gene TRBV5-6 combines with J gene TRBJ1-1; no clear D gene. Germline CDR1 reads SGHDT; CDR2 reads YYEEEE. Trimming removed 5 bases from V and 5 bases from J, with 13 bases in between. This CDR3 comprises 13 residues. CDR3 DNA: TGTGCCAGCAGTCCCGAGCCTGGTACTGAAGCTTTCTTT. The encoded protein is CASSPEPGTEAFF.

V is TRBV6-2 or TRBV6-3 and J is TRBJ1-1; 10 nucleotides line up with TRBD1. Losses at the gene ends were 4 bases for V and 5 bases for J; bases not matched to a gene: 4. Germline V gene data show CDR1 as MNHEY and CDR2 as SVGEGT. There are 14 residues in the CDR3. CDR3: CASSSWTGGTEAFF. The CDR3 bases are TGTGCCAGCAGTTCGTGGACAGGGGGGACTGAAGCTTTCTTT.

This clone was seen a few times. The genes are TRBV7-2 and TRBJ2-1, with 14 bases aligning to TRBD2. With 1 base clipped from V and 5 bases from J, the junction kept 4 bases outside the gene matches. The germline gives CDR1 SGHTA, CDR2 FQGNSA. The CDR3 is 17 amino acids. The chain's CDR3 is CASSLVAGLAGDNEQFF. DNA of the CDR3: TGTGCCAGCAGCTTAGTTGCGGGACTAGCGGGAGACAATGAGCAGTTCTTC.

CDR3 nucleotides: TGTGCCACCAGCCCGTCCGGGACAGGGGGCGTCGAGCAGTACTTC. Residues: CATSPSGTGGVEQYF. V gene TRBV15 combines with J gene TRBJ2-7, with 12 bases identical to TRBD1. The germline V gene has CDR1 LNHNV and CDR2 YYDKDF (reference sequence). Trimming removed 5 bases from V and 6 bases from J; junction bases left unmatched: 8. The CDR3 is 15 residues long.